This T cell receptor beta chain derives from a study of shared clonotypes between healthy human individuals (TCRdb year 2020). For the wider study: The cohort comprised two women and a few men aged 18 to 49 years. For each donor, CD4 naive and CD4 memory were each run on three plates, CD8 naive on two plates, and CD8 memory on one plate. The study deeply sequenced blood TCR repertoires of 5 or 6 healthy adults to estimate repertoire size and the extent of clonotype sharing between individuals. Different laboratories and diverse techniques were used to prepare libraries and sequence TCR repertoires, to increase sequencing depth and limit assay-specific biases. Between about 0.8 and 9.5 billion PBMCs per donor were obtained by leukapheresis.

CDR1 and CDR2 (MNHEY, SMNVEV) derive from the germline V gene (reference sequence). Its CDR3 holds 13 amino acids, cysteine through phenylalanine. The kept DNA is CDR3 alone, 39 bases in frame from the first base. V loses 6 bases of germline sequence and J loses 5 bases, and the interval between the two ends is 13 bases. What the work shows at the level of the full study, not this receptor alone: Clonotypes shared by all four sorted-subset donors showed higher generation probabilities than non-shared clonotypes. Rarefaction of sorted-subset datasets indicated incomplete sequencing despite the large sequencing depth. Pairwise subsampling led to the expectation that sequencing depth would affect the degree of clonotype sharing among donors. Because the study included a small number of donors, the genetic and exposure-history diversity represented was limited. Approximately 4.8% of naive CD4, around 3.5% of naive CD8, approximately 2% of memory CD4, and 0.4% of memory CD8 clonotypes were shared across several donors. Estimated clonotype richness was generally larger for naive than for memory subsets. Sampling was restricted to blood, and TCR repertoires in tissue are likely to differ from TCR repertoires in blood.

Healthy HIV-negative adults with no recently reported acute infections or vaccinations were included as donors. Every donor was a Caucasian adult residing in Nashville, Tennessee, USA. CD4+ T cells were enriched through magnetic negative selection, after which naive cells were positively selected on CD45RA and the remaining negative fraction served as the memory subset. Blood was collected by leukapheresis, and PBMCs were isolated by Ficoll-Histopaque density gradient centrifugation and then cryopreserved in liquid nitrogen vapor phase. Purity and quantity of every magnetically sorted T cell population were checked by analytical flow cytometry. Genomic DNA was isolated from every sorted fraction and measured by UV absorbance on a Nanodrop 2000c. Using the deep immunoSEQ assay, multiplex PCR amplified TCR CDR3 regions from genomic DNA. For each cell subset, the extracted genomic DNA was distributed evenly across all wells of several immunoSEQ 96-well plates, and each plate served as one replicate. For sorted subsets, each replicate PCR was loaded with 200 ng genomic DNA, equivalent to about 30,000 T cell genomes. The purified libraries were quantified using a Qubit 3.0 fluorometer, sized with a Bioanalyzer 2100, and then quantified again using the KAPA Library Quantification kit. Every immunoSEQ 96-well plate was sequenced on a separate single-read 150-cycle Illumina NextSeq 550 flow cell. Per the authors' processing: Because the immunoSEQ output held only junctional sequences and lacked quality scores, the filtering could not match the filtering applied to full-length reads. To assign V/J genes and CDR3, sequences were annotated against IMGT germline references using PyIR, a Python wrapper for IgBLAST v1.9. Any read was removed if the V/J assignment was weak (E-value above 1e-6), the CDR3 was missing, or the read contained stop codons, out-of-frame junctions, or ambiguous translated residues. A V3J clonotype was defined by an identical inferred V gene, J gene, and CDR3 amino acid sequence. To compute the percentage overlap between repertoires, the number of shared unique clonotypes was divided by the size of the smaller repertoire. Three approaches were used to assess repertoire richness: RTK rarefaction, the Chao1 estimator, and Recon v2.1 estimates of unobserved clonotypes. Generation probabilities for all TCRbeta clonotypes obtained by the gDNA method from a few donors were computed using OLGA. TCRdb stores this immuneACCESS table with in-frame sequences only. Part of the clones is absent; in the studies checked, under half of the shortfall reflects unresolved V genes, and no reason is known for the rest. V and J calls and clone size follow that table, whereas D and trimming were derived from the DNA. This sample gives around 2.5 million clones in total; approximately 94% of them show up just once. In total, the top ten clones hold 0.36% of the sample.

As concerns this clone: Its binding antigen is unknown. No much larger clone is present one base from it, and per-base qualities are unavailable.

Rearrangement joined TRBV27 to TRBJ2-5; TRBD1 is a possible D gene, resting on 6 matching bases. The sequence derives from a man between 18 and 35 years old in good health. Some clones in this sample may be carry-over from other donors' samples. The sample comprised naive CD4+ T cells from PBMCs. The sample's cell subset or site label, in plain terms: CD45RA+ positively selected. The CDR3 protein sequence reads: CASRQGWRETQYF. The DNA sequence is given as TGTGCCAGCAGACAGGGCTGGCGGGAGACCCAGTACTTC.